This TCR beta chain derives from a study of shared clonotypes between healthy human individuals. Across the study: CD8 memory received one plate per donor, CD8 naive two, CD4 memory three and CD4 naive three.

This table comes from immunoSEQ multiplex PCR, and its TCRdb copy is limited to in-frame clones, with some not included. The table records around 2,000,000 clones, roughly 94% of them present only once. The CDR3 runs 14 residues. The junction had 4 bases not matched to a gene; V was cut back by 4 bases and J by 5 bases. CDR1 and CDR2 from the germline V gene are SGDLS and YYNGEE. Naive CD8 cells, CD45RO-negative and positively selected for CCR7, excluded terminally differentiated effector memory CD45RA+ cells. About this clone itself: Its specificity is unknown.

Findings and caveats of the study: A reduction in generation probabilities was seen for non-shared clonotypes relative to those shared by all four donors. Among donors, sharing of clonotypes was expected to be affected by sequencing depth. Rarefaction gave evidence that sorted-subset sequencing remained incomplete despite large depth.

The gene calls are TRBV9 and TRBJ2-7, with 12 nucleotides matching TRBD2. The sequence derives from a man younger than 30 in good health. The sequenced sample consisted of naive CD8+ T cells sorted from blood. In DNA form, the CDR3 reads TGTGCCAGCAGCCCTAGCGGGAGGGTCAACGAGCAGTACTTC. The encoded protein is CASSPSGRVNEQYF.